This T cell receptor beta chain was observed in a study of immune evolution from preneoplasia to lung adenocarcinoma. Study overall: HLA loss of heterozygosity: roughly 6.6% AIS, around 16% MIA, 30% to 35% ADC, none AAH. Overall study results and limits: Top clone share appeared to fall from AAH through AIS, MIA, adenocarcinoma.

Points on this clone: Antigen unknown.

Profiling relied on immunoSEQ multiplex PCR, and the TCRdb table lists in-frame clones only, not all of them. The sample yields about 4,300 clones, approximately 90% seen once. The specimen was FFPE lung adenocarcinoma in situ tissue. This TCR came from a person aged 55-80 years with lung adenocarcinoma.

CDR3 in DNA: TGTGCCAGCAGCTTCGAGCAGTGGAACACTGAAGCTTTCTTT. Encoded protein: CASSFEQWNTEAFF. The chain has TRBV5-5 and TRBJ1-1; D uncertain. The CDR3 extends over 14 amino acids. Trimming cost V 2 bases and J 1 base, with 9 bases left between them. Germline loops: CDR1 SGHKS, CDR2 YYEKEE (reference sequence).